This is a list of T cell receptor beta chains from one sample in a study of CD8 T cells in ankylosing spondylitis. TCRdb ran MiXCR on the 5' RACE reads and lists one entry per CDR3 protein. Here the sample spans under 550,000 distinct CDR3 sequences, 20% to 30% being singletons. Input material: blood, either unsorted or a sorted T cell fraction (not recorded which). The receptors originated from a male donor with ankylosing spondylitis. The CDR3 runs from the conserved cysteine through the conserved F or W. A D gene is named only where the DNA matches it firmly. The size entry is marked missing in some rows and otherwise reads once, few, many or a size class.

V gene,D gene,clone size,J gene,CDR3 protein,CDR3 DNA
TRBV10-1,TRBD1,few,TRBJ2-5,CASSESGTGEEETQYF,TGCGCCAGCAGTGAGTCGGGGACAGGGGAGGAAGAGACCCAGTACTTC
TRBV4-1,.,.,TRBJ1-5,CASSQEMGQPQHF,TGCGCCAGCAGCCAAGAAATGGGTCAGCCCCAGCATTTT
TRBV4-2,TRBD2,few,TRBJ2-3,CASSQDLGTSGRTDTQYF,TGTGCCAGCAGCCAAGATCTAGGGACTAGCGGACGCACAGATACGCAGTATTTT
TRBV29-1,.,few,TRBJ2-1,CSVQTRAGSYNEQFF,TGCAGCGTCCAAACTCGAGCCGGCTCCTACAATGAGCAGTTCTTC
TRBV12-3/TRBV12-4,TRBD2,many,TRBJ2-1,CASSLGQGGNNEQFF,TGTGCCAGCAGTTTGGGCCAGGGAGGGAACAATGAGCAGTTCTTC
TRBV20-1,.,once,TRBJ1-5,CSARTPAGNQPQHF,TGCAGTGCTAGAACCCCCGCGGGCAATCAGCCCCAGCATTTT
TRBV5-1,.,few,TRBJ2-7,CASSLVSSEQYF,TGCGCCAGCAGCTTGGTTTCATCAGAGCAGTACTTC
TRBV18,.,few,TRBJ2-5,CASSSGEQETQYF,TGTGCCAGCTCGTCCGGCGAGCAAGAGACCCAGTACTTC
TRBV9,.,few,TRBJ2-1,CASSVGATFTYNEQFF,TGTGCCAGCAGCGTAGGGGCTACTTTTACCTACAATGAGCAGTTCTTC
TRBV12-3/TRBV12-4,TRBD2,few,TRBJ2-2,CASRQASGNTGELFF,TGTGCCAGCAGGCAGGCTAGCGGGAACACCGGGGAGCTGTTTTTT
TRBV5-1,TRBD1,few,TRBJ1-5,CASSLDGTVYQPQHF,TGCGCCAGCAGCTTGGATGGGACAGTGTATCAGCCCCAGCATTTT
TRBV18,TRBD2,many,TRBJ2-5,CASSLILSGMETQYF,TGTGCCAGCTCACTAATCTTGAGCGGGATGGAGACCCAGTACTTC
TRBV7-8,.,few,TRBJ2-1,CASSSTRDAYNEQFF,TGTGCCAGCAGCTCTACGCGTGATGCCTACAATGAGCAGTTCTTC
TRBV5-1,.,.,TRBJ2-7,CASSFSGRTFYEQYF,TGCGCCAGCAGCTTTTCAGGGAGGACCTTTTACGAGCAGTACTTC
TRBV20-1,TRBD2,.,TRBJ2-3,CSAARGLAGVSDTQYF,TGCAGTGCCGCGAGGGGCTTAGCGGGAGTCTCAGATACGCAGTATTTT
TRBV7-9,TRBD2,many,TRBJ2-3,CASSPSGGTDTQYF,TGTGCCAGCAGCCCTAGCGGGGGCACAGATACGCAGTATTTT
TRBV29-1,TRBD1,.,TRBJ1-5,CSVPEGTGGGSNQPQHF,TGCAGCGTCCCTGAAGGGACAGGGGGTGGAAGCAATCAGCCCCAGCATTTT
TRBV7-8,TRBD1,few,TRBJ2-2,CASSLRTGWTGELFF,TGTGCCAGCAGCCTCCGGACAGGGTGGACCGGGGAGCTGTTTTTT
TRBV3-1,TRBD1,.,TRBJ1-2,CASSQGLTGGHGYTF,TGTGCCAGCAGCCAAGGTCTGACAGGGGGCCATGGCTACACCTTC
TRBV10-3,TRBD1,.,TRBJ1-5,CAINSGQGNQPQHF,TGTGCCATCAACTCCGGACAGGGCAATCAGCCCCAGCATTTT
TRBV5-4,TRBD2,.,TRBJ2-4,CASSLGLAGTKNIQYF,TGTGCCAGCAGCTTGGGACTAGCGGGTACCAAAAACATTCAGTACTTC
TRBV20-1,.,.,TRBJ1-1,CSARQGSSTEAFF,TGCAGTGCAAGACAAGGAAGTAGCACTGAAGCTTTCTTT
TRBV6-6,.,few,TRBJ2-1,CASSQVGVNEQFF,TGTGCCAGCAGTCAGGTCGGCGTGAATGAGCAGTTCTTC
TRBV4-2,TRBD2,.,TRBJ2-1,CASSQDPTSAYNEQFF,TGTGCCAGCAGCCAAGATCCAACTAGCGCCTACAATGAGCAGTTCTTC
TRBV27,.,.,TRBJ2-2,CASSLSAAATGELFF,TGTGCCAGCAGTTTATCGGCGGCAGCCACCGGGGAGCTGTTTTTT
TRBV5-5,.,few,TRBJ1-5,CASSHAGTGAGPQHF,TGTGCCAGCAGCCACGCCGGGACGGGAGCGGGACCCCAGCATTTT
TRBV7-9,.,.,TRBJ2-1,CASSPVSGTLGEQFF,TGTGCCAGCAGCCCAGTCAGCGGGACATTGGGTGAGCAGTTCTTC
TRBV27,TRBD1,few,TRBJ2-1,CASSLSGTGGRDEQFF,TGTGCCAGCAGTTTATCCGGGACAGGGGGCCGAGATGAGCAGTTCTTC
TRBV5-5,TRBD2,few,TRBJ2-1,CASSFLGLAGRNEQFF,TGTGCCAGCAGCTTCCTTGGACTAGCCGGACGGAATGAGCAGTTCTTC
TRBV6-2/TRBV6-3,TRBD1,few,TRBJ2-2,CASSYTGTDNTGELFF,TGTGCCAGCAGTTACACTGGGACAGACAACACCGGGGAGCTGTTTTTT
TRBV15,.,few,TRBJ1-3,CATSALRVTGNTIYF,TGTGCCACCAGCGCGCTTCGGGTAACTGGAAACACCATATATTTT
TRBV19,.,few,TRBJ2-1,CASSIGDPNEQFF,TGTGCCAGTAGTATAGGAGACCCCAACGAGCAGTTCTTC
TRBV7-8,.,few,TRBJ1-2,CASSLSGILGGYTF,TGTGCCAGCAGCTTATCAGGGATCTTGGGCGGCTACACCTTC
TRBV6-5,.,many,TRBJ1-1,CATHPVETEAFF,TGTGCCACTCACCCGGTGGAGACTGAAGCTTTCTTT
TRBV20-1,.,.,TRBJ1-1,CSANQDGNTEAFF,TGCAGTGCAAACCAGGACGGGAACACTGAAGCTTTCTTT
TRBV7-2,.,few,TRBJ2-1,CASSPETEREQFF,TGTGCCAGCAGCCCGGAAACGGAACGGGAGCAGTTCTTC
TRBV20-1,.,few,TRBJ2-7,CSAREWDPVVDEQYF,TGCAGTGCTAGAGAGTGGGATCCCGTCGTCGACGAGCAGTACTTC
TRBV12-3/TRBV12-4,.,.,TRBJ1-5,CASSPWTGNQPQHF,TGTGCCAGCAGTCCCTGGACGGGAAATCAGCCCCAGCATTTT
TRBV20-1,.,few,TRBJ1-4,CSAHGVATNEKLFF,TGCAGTGCCCACGGGGTCGCAACTAATGAAAAACTGTTTTTT
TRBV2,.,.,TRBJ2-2,CASMQTVNTGELFF,TGTGCCAGCATGCAGACGGTGAACACCGGGGAGCTGTTTTTT
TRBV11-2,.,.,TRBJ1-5,CANSPPGDSNQPQHF,TGTGCCAACAGCCCCCCGGGGGATAGCAATCAGCCCCAGCATTTT
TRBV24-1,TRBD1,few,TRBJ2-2,CATSDPGQGAGELFF,TGTGCCACCAGTGACCCGGGACAGGGGGCCGGGGAGCTGTTTTTT
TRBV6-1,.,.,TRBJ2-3,CASSGLDDGTDTQYF,TGTGCCAGCAGTGGCCTCGATGATGGCACAGATACGCAGTATTTT
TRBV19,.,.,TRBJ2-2,CASKTDGYGELFF,TGTGCCAGTAAGACAGACGGTTACGGGGAGCTGTTTTTT
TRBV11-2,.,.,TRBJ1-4,CASSLEYGEKLFF,TGTGCCAGCAGCTTAGAGTACGGTGAAAAACTGTTTTTT
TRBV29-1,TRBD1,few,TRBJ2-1,CSVEEPGQGMWEQFF,TGCAGCGTTGAGGAACCCGGACAGGGGATGTGGGAGCAGTTCTTC
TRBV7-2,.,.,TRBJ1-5,CASSLVARGADNQPQHF,TGTGCCAGCAGCTTAGTGGCTAGGGGAGCTGACAATCAGCCCCAGCATTTT
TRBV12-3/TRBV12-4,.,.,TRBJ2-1,CASSPRVSYNEQFF,TGTGCCAGCAGTCCCAGGGTGTCCTACAATGAGCAGTTCTTC
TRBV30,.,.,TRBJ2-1,CAWSPTLSIYNEQFF,TGTGCCTGGAGTCCCACCCTATCAATATACAATGAGCAGTTCTTC
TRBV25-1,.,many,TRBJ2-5,CASSNPGPTETQYF,TGTGCCAGCAGTAATCCGGGCCCGACTGAGACCCAGTACTTC
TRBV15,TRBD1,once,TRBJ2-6,CATSRDLPRTGSGANVLTF,TGTGCCACCAGCAGAGATCTCCCAAGGACAGGGTCTGGGGCCAACGTCCTGACTTTC
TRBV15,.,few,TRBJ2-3,CATSNQGLGTDTQYF,TGTGCCACCAGCAATCAAGGTTTAGGCACAGATACGCAGTATTTT
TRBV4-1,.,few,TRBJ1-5,CASSQQGLSQPQHF,TGCGCCAGCAGCCAACAGGGCTTATCTCAGCCCCAGCATTTT
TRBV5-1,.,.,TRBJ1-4,CASSLENEKLFF,TGCGCCAGCAGCTTGGAGAATGAAAAACTGTTTTTT
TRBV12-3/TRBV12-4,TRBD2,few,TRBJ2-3,CASRGTRTLAGTQYF,TGTGCCAGCAGGGGTACCCGTACACTAGCGGGAACGCAGTATTTT
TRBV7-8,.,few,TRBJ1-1,CASSLGKERAFF,TGTGCCAGCAGCTTAGGGAAGGAGAGGGCTTTCTTT
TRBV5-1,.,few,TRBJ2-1,CASSRGLGNEQFF,TGCGCCAGCAGCCGAGGGCTGGGGAATGAGCAGTTCTTC
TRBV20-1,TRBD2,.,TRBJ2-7,CSARAPGLANYEQYF,TGCAGTGCTAGAGCCCCGGGACTAGCGAACTACGAGCAGTACTTC
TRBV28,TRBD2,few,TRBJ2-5,CASSFAGGPGETQYF,TGTGCCAGCAGTTTTGCGGGAGGGCCGGGAGAGACCCAGTACTTC
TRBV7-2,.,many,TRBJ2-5,CASSPAGKETQYF,TGTGCCAGCAGCCCAGCGGGCAAAGAGACCCAGTACTTC